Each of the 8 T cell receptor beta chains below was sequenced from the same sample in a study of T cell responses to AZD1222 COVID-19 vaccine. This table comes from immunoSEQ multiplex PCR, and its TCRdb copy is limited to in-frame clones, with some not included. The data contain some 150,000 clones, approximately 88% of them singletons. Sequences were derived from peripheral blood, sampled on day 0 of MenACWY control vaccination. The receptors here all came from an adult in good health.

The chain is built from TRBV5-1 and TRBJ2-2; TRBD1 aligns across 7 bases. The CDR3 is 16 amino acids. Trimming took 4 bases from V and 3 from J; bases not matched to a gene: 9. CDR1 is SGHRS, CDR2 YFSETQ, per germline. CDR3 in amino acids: CASSQDRVADTGELFF. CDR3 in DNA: TGCGCCAGCAGCCAAGACAGGGTCGCTGACACCGGGGAGCTGTTTTTT.

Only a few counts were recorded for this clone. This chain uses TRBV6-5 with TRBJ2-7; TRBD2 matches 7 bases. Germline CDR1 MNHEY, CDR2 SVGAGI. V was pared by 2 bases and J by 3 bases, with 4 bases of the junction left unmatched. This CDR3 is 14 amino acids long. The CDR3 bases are TGTGCCAGCAGTTACCTTGGGGAGGGCTACGAGCAGTACTTC. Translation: CASSYLGEGYEQYF.

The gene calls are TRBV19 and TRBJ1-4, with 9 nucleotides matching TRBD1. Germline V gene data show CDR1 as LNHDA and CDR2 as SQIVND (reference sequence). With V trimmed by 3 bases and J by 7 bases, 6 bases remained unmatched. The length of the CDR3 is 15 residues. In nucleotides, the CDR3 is TGTGCCAGTAGTATGTCCGGGACAGGGAGTGAAAAACTGTTTTTT. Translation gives CASSMSGTGSEKLFF.

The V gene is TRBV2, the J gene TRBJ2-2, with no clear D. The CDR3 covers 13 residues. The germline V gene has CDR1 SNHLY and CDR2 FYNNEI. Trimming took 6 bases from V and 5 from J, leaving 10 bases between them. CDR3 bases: TGTGCCAGCAGGACCTCTCAGACCGGGGAGCTGTTTTTT. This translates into CASRTSQTGELFF. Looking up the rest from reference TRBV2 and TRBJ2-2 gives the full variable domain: EPEVTQTPSHQVTQMGQEVILRCVPISNHLYFYWYRQILGQKVEFLVSFYNNEISEKSEIFDDQFSVERPDGSNFTLKIRSTKLEDSAMYFCASRTSQTGELFFGEGSRLTVL.

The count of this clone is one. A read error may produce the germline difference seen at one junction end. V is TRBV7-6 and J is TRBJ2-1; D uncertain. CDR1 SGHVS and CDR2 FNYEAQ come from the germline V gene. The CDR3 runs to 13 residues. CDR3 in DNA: TGTGCCAGCAGCCAACTCGCGTACAGTGAGCAGTTCTTC. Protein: CASSQLAYSEQFF.

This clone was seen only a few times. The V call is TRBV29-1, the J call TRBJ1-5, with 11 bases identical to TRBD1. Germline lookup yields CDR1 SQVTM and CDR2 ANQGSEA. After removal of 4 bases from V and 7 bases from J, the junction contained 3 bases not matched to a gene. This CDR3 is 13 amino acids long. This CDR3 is CSVVGTGGQPQHF. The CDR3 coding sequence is TGCAGCGTTGTCGGGACAGGGGGACAGCCCCAGCATTTT. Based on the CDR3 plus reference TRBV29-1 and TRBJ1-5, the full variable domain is SAVISQKPSRDICQRGTSLTIQCQVDSQVTMMFWYRQQPGQSLTLIATANQGSEATYESGFVIDKFPISRPNLTFSTLTVSNMSPEDSSIYLCSVVGTGGQPQHFGDGTRLSIL.

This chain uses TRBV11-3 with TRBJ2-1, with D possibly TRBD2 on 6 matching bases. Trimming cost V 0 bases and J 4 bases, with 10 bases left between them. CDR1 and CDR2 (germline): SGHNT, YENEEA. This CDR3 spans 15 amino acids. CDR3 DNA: TGTGCCAGCAGCTTAGAACTAGCTGCGTACAATGAGCAGTTCTTC. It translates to CASSLELAAYNEQFF.

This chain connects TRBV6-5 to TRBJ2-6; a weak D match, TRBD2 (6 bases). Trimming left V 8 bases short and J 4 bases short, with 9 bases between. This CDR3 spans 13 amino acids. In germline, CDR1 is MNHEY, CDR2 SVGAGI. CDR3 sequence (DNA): TGTGCCAGCGTACGGGGGGGGGCCAACGTCCTGACTTTC. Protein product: CASVRGGANVLTF.